The 15 T cell receptor beta chains below come from one sample, sequenced in a study of blood T cell repertoires in COVID-19. The method was immunoSEQ multiplex PCR; TCRdb's version includes in-frame clones alone and lacks a portion of them. The sample gives 200,000 to 250,000 clones, around four fifths of which show up once; under 4.5% is in the top ten. Sequences were obtained from peripheral blood. The receptor set was obtained from a man aged 45 to 65 with acute or convalescent COVID-19.

The rearrangement links TRBV10-2 to TRBJ2-1; 10 nucleotides line up with TRBD2. With V trimmed by 6 bases and J by 5 bases, 4 bases remained unmatched. The germline V gene encodes CDR1 WSHSY and CDR2 SAAADI. The CDR3 has 14 amino acids. The CDR3 is CASSPSGSNNEQFF. The DNA of the CDR3 is TGCGCCAGCAGCCCTAGCGGGAGCAACAATGAGCAGTTCTTC.

The chain joins TRBV6-5 to TRBJ2-2; perhaps TRBD1 as D (6 bases). V was pared by 10 bases and J by 3 bases, with 18 bases between. The CDR3 has 15 residues. Germline values: CDR1 MNHEY, CDR2 SVGAGI. The CDR3 reads CATKFRDTYTGELFF. The CDR3 nucleotides read TGTGCCACCAAATTCCGGGACACCTACACCGGGGAGCTGTTTTTT.

The chain has TRBV14 and TRBJ1-1, with a possible D match to TRBD1 (5 bases). V dropped 0 bases and J dropped 6 bases, with 11 bases sitting between them. Germline V gene sequence: CDR1 SGHDN, CDR2 FVKESK. The CDR3 contains 14 residues. For the CDR3, the DNA is TGTGCCAGCAGCCAAGACCGGGGAGGGGCTGAAGCTTTCTTT. Translation: CASSQDRGGAEAFF.

This rearrangement joins TRBV9 to TRBJ2-7; D possibly corresponds to TRBD1 (6 bases). The CDR3 is 15 amino acids. V lost 0 bases to trimming and J lost 4 bases, with 14 bases between them. The germline gives CDR1 SGDLS, CDR2 YYNGEE. The CDR3 here is CASSVGGQGKYEQYF. In DNA, the CDR3 is TGTGCCAGCAGCGTAGGCGGGCAGGGGAAATACGAGCAGTACTTC. The entire variable domain, with the rest obtained from reference TRBV9 and TRBJ2-7, is as follows: DSGVTQTPKHLITATGQRVTLRCSPRSGDLSVYWYQQSLDQGLQFLIQYYNGEERAKGNILERFSAQQFPDLHSELNLSSLELGDSALYFCASSVGGQGKYEQYFGPGTRLTVT.

About this clone: One end of the junction does not line up with germline, which may come from a read error. The chain uses TRBV7-7 and TRBJ2-1; TRBD1 matches at 7 bases. Germline V gene sequence: CDR1 SSHAT, CDR2 FNYEAQ (reference sequence). The CDR3 is made up of 14 amino acids. The DNA of the CDR3 is TGTGCTAGCAGCATACAGGGGATCAACAATGAGCAGTTCTTC. It specifies CASSIQGINNEQFF.

The chain uses TRBV3-1 (or the pseudogene TRBV3-2) and TRBJ1-3; no clear D. The CDR3 covers 15 residues. Germline assignment: CDR1 LGHDT and CDR2 YNNKEL (reference sequence). The V gene lost 2 bases and the J gene lost 0 bases, with 8 bases spanning the gap. CDR3 amino acids: CASSQLQSSGNTIYF. The CDR3 DNA reads as TGTGCCAGCAGCCAACTACAGAGCTCTGGAAACACCATATATTTT.

The CDR3 DNA reads TGCGCCAGCAGCCAAGATTTTCCAGGGGCGAGGAGCTACACCTTC. Protein: CASSQDFPGARSYTF. The chain uses TRBV4-1 and TRBJ1-2, with D possibly being TRBD1 (6 bases). The germline gives CDR1 MGHRA, CDR2 YSYEKL. The CDR3 loop spans 15 amino acids. The ends were cut back, 0 bases at V and 9 bases at J, with 17 bases in the middle.

The chain combines TRBV19 with TRBJ2-7; tentatively, D is TRBD2 (6 bases). V dropped 5 bases and J dropped 0 bases, with 11 bases sitting between them. This CDR3 is 14 amino acids long. The germline V gene encodes CDR1 LNHDA and CDR2 SQIVND (reference sequence). The CDR3, as DNA: TGTGCCAGTAGTTTCCGGGACTTCTCCTACGAGCAGTACTTC. It specifies CASSFRDFSYEQYF.

J is TRBJ2-1 and V is TRBV29-1; the match to TRBD1 covers 7 bases. This CDR3 is 13 amino acids long. The V and J ends lost 8 bases and 5 bases, in that order; junction bases with no gene match: 9. Germline V gene lookup returns CDR1 SQVTM and CDR2 ANQGSEA. CDR3 bases: TGCAGCTTTTACCGGGACAGAAACAATGAGCAGTTCTTC. Its translation is CSFYRDRNNEQFF.

The count of this clone is one. The chain joins TRBV5-4 to TRBJ2-7, with 7 bases fitting TRBD2. The CDR3 is 14 residues long. Germline values: CDR1 SGHNT, CDR2 YYREEE (reference sequence). Trimming removed 0 bases from V and 6 bases from J; junction bases left unmatched: 6. The chain's CDR3 is CASSLDTAGTEQYF. CDR3 nucleotides: TGTGCCAGCAGCTTGGATACAGCGGGAACCGAGCAGTACTTC.

This chain uses TRBV6-2 or TRBV6-3 with TRBJ2-5; tentatively, D is TRBD2 (5 bases). Trimming left V 6 bases short and J 3 bases short, with 23 bases between. Germline CDR1 and CDR2: MNHEY and SVGEGT. CDR3 size: 17 residues. The CDR3 DNA reads as TGTGCCAGCAGCCCTTTTTGGAGAGCGGAAGAAGAAGAGACCCAGTACTTC. It is translated as CASSPFWRAEEEETQYF.

The chain carries TRBV3-1 (or the pseudogene TRBV3-2) and TRBJ1-5, with D possibly TRBD1 on 6 matching bases. V was shortened by 5 bases and J by 6 bases, with 14 bases between the two germline ends. CDR1 is LGHDT and CDR2 is YNNKEL in the germline V gene (reference sequence). The CDR3 is 14 residues long. The CDR3 sequence is CASSNTGLGQPQHF. CDR3 coding DNA: TGTGCCAGCAGCAATACAGGGTTGGGTCAGCCCCAGCATTTT.

This clone has just a few counts. The chain employs TRBV11-2 and TRBJ1-4; D perhaps matches TRBD1 (5 bases). The CDR3 contains 15 residues. In germline, CDR1 is SGHAT, CDR2 FQNNGV. The V gene lost 0 bases and the J gene lost 6 bases, with 11 bases spanning the gap. This chain's CDR3 is CASSLDQGRHEKLFF. The CDR3 DNA sequence: TGTGCCAGCAGCTTAGACCAGGGAAGACATGAAAAACTGTTTTTT.

The J gene is TRBJ2-3, the V gene TRBV28; D might be TRBD2 (5 bases). Trimming removed 3 bases at V and 0 bases at J, with 10 bases between. The CDR3 totals 15 residues. Germline CDR1 reads MDHEN; CDR2 reads SYDVKM. The DNA for the CDR3 is TGTGCCAGCAGTTTCGGACGGACTAGCACAGATACGCAGTATTTT. As protein: CASSFGRTSTDTQYF.

The chain uses TRBV12-5 and TRBJ1-2, with D hard to call. The CDR3 consists of 15 residues. Trimming took 1 base from V and 7 from J, leaving 16 bases between them. Germline CDR1 LGHNT, CDR2 FRNRAP. CDR3 protein: CASGLERGPIPGYTF. DNA for the CDR3: TGTGCTAGTGGTTTGGAGCGCGGTCCTATTCCTGGCTACACCTTC.